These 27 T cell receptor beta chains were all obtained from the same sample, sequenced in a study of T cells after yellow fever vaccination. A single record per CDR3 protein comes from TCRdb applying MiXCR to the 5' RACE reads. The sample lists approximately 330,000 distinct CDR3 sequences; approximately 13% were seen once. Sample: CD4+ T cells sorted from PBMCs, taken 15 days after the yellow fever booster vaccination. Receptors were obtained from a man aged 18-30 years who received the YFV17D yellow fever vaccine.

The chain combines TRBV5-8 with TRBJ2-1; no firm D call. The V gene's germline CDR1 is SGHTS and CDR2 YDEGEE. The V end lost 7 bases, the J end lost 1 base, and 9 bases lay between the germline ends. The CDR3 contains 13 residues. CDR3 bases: TGTGCCAGCGGGGTCCCTTCCTACAATGAGCAGTTCTTC. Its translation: CASGVPSYNEQFF.

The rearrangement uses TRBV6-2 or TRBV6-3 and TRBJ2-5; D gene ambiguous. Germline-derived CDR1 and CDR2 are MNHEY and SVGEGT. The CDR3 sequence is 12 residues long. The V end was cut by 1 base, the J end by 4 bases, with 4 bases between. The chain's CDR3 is CASSYYRETQYF. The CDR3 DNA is TGTGCCAGCAGTTACTACCGAGAGACCCAGTACTTC.

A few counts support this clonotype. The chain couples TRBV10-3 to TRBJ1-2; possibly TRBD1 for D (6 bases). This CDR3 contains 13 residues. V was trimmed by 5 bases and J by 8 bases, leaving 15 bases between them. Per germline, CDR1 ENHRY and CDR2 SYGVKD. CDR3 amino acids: CAISLSGARGYTF. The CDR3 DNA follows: TGTGCCATCAGTTTGTCGGGGGCGCGGGGCTACACCTTC.

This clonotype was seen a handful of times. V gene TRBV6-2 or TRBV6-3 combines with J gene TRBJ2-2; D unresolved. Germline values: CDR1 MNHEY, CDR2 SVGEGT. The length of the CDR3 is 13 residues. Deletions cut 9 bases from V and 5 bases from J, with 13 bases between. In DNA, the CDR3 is TGTGCCAGTGCTCAATCTTCAACCGGGGAGCTGTTTTTT. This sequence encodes CASAQSSTGELFF.

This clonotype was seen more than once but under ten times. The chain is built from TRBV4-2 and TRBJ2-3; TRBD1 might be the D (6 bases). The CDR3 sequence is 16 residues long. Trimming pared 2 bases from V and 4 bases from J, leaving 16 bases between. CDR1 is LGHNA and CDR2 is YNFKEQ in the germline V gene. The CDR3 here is CASSQWGHQIPDTQYF. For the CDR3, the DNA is TGTGCCAGCAGCCAATGGGGACACCAAATCCCAGATACGCAGTATTTT.

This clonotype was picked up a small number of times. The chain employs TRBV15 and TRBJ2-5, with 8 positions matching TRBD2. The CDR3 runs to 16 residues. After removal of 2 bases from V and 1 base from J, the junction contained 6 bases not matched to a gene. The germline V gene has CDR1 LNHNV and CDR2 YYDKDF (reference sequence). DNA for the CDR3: TGTGCCACCAGCAGATCTCCCGGGGGGGCCCAAGAGACCCAGTACTTC. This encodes CATSRSPGGAQETQYF.

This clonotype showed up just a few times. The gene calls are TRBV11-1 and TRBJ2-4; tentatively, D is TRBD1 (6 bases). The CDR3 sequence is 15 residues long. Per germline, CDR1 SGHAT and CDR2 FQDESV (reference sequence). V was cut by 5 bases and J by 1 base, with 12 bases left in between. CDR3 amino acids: CASSHLRGAKNIQYF. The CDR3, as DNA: TGTGCCAGCAGCCACTTAAGGGGGGCCAAAAACATTCAGTACTTC.

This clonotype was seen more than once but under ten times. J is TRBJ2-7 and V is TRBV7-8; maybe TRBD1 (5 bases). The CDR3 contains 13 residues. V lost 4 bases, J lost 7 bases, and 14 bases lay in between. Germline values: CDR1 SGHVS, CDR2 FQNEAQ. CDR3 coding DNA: TGTGCCAGCAGCTCAGGGTCTGCGAGAGAGCAGTACTTC. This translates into CASSSGSAREQYF.

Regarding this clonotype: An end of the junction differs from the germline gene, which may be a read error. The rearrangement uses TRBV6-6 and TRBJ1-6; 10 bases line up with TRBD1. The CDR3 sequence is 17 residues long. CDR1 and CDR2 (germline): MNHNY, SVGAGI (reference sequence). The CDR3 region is CASCYPGTGVEWSPLHF. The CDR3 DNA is TGTGCCAGCTGTTACCCCGGGACAGGGGTGGAGTGGTCACCCCTCCACTTT.

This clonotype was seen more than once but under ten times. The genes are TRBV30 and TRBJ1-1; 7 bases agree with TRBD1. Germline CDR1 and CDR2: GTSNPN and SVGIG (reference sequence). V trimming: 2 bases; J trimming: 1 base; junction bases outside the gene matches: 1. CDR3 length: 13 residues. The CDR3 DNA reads TGTGCCTGGAGTAGACAGGGGAACACTGAAGCTTTCTTT. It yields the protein CAWSRQGNTEAFF.

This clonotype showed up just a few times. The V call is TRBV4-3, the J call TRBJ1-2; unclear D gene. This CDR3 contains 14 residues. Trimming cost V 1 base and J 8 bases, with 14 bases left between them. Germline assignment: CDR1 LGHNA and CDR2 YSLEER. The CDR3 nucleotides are TGCGCCAGCAGCCAAGGATCCTTTGTAGGCGGCTACACCTTC. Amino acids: CASSQGSFVGGYTF.

CDR3 amino acids: CASSQGGTVAYEQYF. CDR3 DNA: TGTGCCAGCAGCCAAGGGGGGACAGTCGCCTACGAGCAGTACTTC. The gene calls are TRBV14 and TRBJ2-7; 7 nucleotides align to TRBD1. The CDR3 is made up of 15 amino acids. The germline V gene has CDR1 SGHDN and CDR2 FVKESK. Trimming took 1 base from V and 2 from J; bases not matched to a gene: 5.

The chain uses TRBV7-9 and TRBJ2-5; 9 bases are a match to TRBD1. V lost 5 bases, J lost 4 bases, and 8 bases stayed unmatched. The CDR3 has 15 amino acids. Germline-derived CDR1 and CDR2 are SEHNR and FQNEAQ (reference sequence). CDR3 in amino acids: CASSLRRTGAETQYF. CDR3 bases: TGTGCCAGCAGCCTTCGCCGGACAGGGGCAGAGACCCAGTACTTC.

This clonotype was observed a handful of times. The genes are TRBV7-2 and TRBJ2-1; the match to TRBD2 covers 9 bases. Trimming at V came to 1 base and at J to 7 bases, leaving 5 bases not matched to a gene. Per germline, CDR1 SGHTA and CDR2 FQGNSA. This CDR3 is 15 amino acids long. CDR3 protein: CASSLEPAGGNEQFF. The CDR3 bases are TGTGCCAGCAGCTTAGAACCCGCGGGGGGGAATGAGCAGTTCTTC. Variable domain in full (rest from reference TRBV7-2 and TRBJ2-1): GAGVSQSPSNKVTEKGKDVELRCDPISGHTALYWYRQSLGQGLEFLIYFQGNSAPDKSGLPSDRFSAERTGGSVSTLTIQRTQQEDSAVYLCASSLEPAGGNEQFFGPGTRLTVL.

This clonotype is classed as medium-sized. CDR3: CASSLVQAGQETQYF. The CDR3 nucleotides read TGCGCCAGCAGCTTGGTTCAGGCAGGCCAAGAGACCCAGTACTTC. V usage is TRBV5-1 and J usage is TRBJ2-5; D is uncertain. The length of the CDR3 is 15 residues. V shed 0 bases and J shed 1 base, with 10 bases lying between them. In germline, CDR1 is SGHRS, CDR2 YFSETQ.

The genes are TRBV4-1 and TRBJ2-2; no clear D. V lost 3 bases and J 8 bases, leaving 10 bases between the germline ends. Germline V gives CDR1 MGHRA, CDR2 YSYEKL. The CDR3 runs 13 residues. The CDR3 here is CASSHPRSGELFF. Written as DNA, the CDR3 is TGCGCCAGCAGCCACCCCAGGTCAGGGGAGCTGTTTTTT.

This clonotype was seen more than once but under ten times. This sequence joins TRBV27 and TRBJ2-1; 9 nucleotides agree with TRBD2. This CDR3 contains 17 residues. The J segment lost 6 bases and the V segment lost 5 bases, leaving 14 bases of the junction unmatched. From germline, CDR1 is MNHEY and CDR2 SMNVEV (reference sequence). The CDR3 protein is CASSHLAGGLWANEQFF. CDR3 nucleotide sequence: TGTGCCAGCAGTCACTTGGCGGGGGGGCTTTGGGCCAATGAGCAGTTCTTC.

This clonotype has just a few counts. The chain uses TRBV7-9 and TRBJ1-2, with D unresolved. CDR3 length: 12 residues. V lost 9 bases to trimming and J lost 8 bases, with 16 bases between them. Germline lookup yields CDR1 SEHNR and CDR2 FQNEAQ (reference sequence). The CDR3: CARDHLSGGYTF. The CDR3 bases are TGTGCCAGAGATCACCTCTCGGGCGGCTACACCTTC.

DNA of the CDR3: TGCAGTGCCGGGGGGGGGGCCTTGGAGACCCAGTACTTC. The encoded protein is CSAGGGALETQYF. The chain combines TRBV20-1 with TRBJ2-5; 8 bases are a match to TRBD2. The CDR3 runs to 13 residues. Germline V gives CDR1 DFQATT, CDR2 SNEGSKA (reference sequence). J lost 5 bases, V lost 6 bases, and 8 bases had no gene match.

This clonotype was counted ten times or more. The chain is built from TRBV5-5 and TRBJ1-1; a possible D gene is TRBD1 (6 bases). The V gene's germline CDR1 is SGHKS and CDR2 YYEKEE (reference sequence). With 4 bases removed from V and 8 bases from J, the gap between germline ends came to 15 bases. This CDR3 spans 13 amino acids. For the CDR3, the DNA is TGTGCCAGCAGCCTTGGTTCGGGACAAGAAGCTTTCTTT. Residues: CASSLGSGQEAFF.

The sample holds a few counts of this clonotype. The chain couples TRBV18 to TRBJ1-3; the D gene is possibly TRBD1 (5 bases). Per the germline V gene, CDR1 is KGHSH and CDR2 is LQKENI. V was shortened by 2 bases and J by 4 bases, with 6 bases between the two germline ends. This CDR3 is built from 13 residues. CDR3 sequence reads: CASSPGDGNTIYF. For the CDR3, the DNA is TGTGCCAGCTCACCAGGGGACGGAAACACCATATATTTT.

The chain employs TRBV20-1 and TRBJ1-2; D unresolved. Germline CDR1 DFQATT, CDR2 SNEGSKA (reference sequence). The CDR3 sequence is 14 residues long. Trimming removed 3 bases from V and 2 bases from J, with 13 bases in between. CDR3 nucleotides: TGCAGTGCTAGGCCGGTTCAAACCAACTATGGCTACACCTTC. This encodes CSARPVQTNYGYTF.

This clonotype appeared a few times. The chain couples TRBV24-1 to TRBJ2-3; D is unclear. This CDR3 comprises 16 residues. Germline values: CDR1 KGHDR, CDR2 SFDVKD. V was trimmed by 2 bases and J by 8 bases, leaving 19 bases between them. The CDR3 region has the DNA TGTGCCACCAGTGATTACGGAGCGCTTGGGCCCGGTACGCAGTATTTT. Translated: CATSDYGALGPGTQYF.

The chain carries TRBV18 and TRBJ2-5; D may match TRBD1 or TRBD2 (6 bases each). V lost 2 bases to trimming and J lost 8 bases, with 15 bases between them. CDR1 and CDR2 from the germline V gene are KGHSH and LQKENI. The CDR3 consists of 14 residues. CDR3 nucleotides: TGTGCCAGCTCACCAGTGGACAAGGGGGGAACCCAGTACTTC. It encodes CASSPVDKGGTQYF.

CDR3 loop: CASSFAGSGYTF. CDR3 bases: TGTGCCAGCAGTTTCGCAGGTAGCGGCTACACCTTC. The chain is built from TRBV28 and TRBJ1-2; D gene ambiguous. Per the germline V gene, CDR1 is MDHEN and CDR2 is SYDVKM. The CDR3 length is 12 residues. V shed 3 bases and J shed 8 bases, with 10 bases lying between them.

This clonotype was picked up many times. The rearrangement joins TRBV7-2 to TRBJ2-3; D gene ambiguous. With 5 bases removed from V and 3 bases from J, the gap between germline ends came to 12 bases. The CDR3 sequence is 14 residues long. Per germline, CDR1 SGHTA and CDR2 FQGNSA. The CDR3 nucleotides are TGTGCCAGCAGCCCTATAGTGGGGACAGATACGCAGTATTTT. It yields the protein CASSPIVGTDTQYF.

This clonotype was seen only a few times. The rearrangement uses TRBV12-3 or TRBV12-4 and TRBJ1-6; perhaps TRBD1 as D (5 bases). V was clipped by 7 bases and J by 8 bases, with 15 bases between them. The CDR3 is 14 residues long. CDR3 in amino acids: CASKIGEADSPLHF. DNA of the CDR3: TGTGCCAGCAAGATAGGGGAGGCGGATTCACCCCTCCACTTT.